Presented here are 7 T cell receptor beta chains from one specimen sequenced in a study of follicular helper T cells after annual influenza vaccination. Repertoires were generated with immunoSEQ multiplex PCR, while TCRdb's copy carries only in-frame clones and drops some. The table includes 9,000 to 13,000 clones, around 80% detected once. The material was CXCR5- memory CD4+ T cells sorted from blood, obtained 6 weeks after influenza vaccination. The receptors shown here come from an adult who received the influenza vaccine.

This clone showed up just a few times. The chain links TRBV19 to TRBJ2-2; TRBD1 matches at 7 bases. CDR3 length equals 15 residues. The V gene's germline CDR1 is LNHDA and CDR2 SQIVND (reference sequence). V trimming: 5 bases; J trimming: 0 bases; junction bases outside the gene matches: 3. CDR3 loop: CASSSGTANTGELFF. The CDR3 DNA sequence: TGTGCCAGTAGTTCCGGGACAGCGAACACCGGGGAGCTGTTTTTT.

The J gene is TRBJ1-4, the V gene TRBV5-6; D is unclear. V dropped 2 bases and J dropped 7 bases, with 12 bases sitting between them. Germline CDR1 and CDR2: SGHDT and YYEEEE. There are 14 residues in the CDR3. DNA for the CDR3: TGTGCCAGCAGCTTAAAGGGATTAGGTGAAAAACTGTTTTTT. Encoded protein: CASSLKGLGEKLFF. Supplemented by reference TRBV5-6 and TRBJ1-4, the full variable domain reads DAGVTQSPTHLIKTRGQQVTLRCSPKSGHDTVSWYQQALGQGPQFIFQYYEEEERQRGNFPDRFSGHQFPNYSSELNVNALLLGDSALYLCASSLKGLGEKLFFGSGTQLSVL.

The V call is TRBV7-9, the J call TRBJ2-7; D is unclear. Germline CDR1 reads SEHNR; CDR2 reads FQNEAQ (reference sequence). Trimming pared 3 bases from V and 3 bases from J, leaving 9 bases between. CDR3 length equals 13 residues. DNA of the CDR3: TGTGCCAGCAGCTTTACCCCCAACTACGAGCAGTACTTC. As protein: CASSFTPNYEQYF.

This chain joins TRBV21-1 and TRBJ1-2; TRBD1 was called by the table and not checked on the DNA. TRBV21-1 corresponds to a pseudogene. The CDR3 sequence is 17 residues long. CDR3 bases: TGTGCCAGCAGCAAAGAAACAGGAACCCAGGGTAACTATGGCTACACCTTC. Translating gives CASSKETGTQGNYGYTF.

This clone was observed a single time. The gene calls are TRBV7-2 and TRBJ1-2, with TRBD1 identical over 10 bases. There are 16 residues in the CDR3. The V and J ends lost 2 bases and 11 bases, in that order; junction bases with no gene match: 14. The germline gives CDR1 SGHTA, CDR2 FQGNSA. CDR3 DNA: TGTGCCAGCAGCTTACGAAGCCGGGACAGGGGACTTAGTTACACCTTC. It yields the protein CASSLRSRDRGLSYTF.

V gene TRBV28 combines with J gene TRBJ2-2; possible D gene TRBD2, 7 bases. Germline CDR1 MDHEN, CDR2 SYDVKM. The V end was cut by 8 bases, the J end by 4 bases, with 14 bases between. The CDR3 length is 14 residues. As DNA, the CDR3 is TGTGCCAGCGGGGGGGCATCGTTCACCGGGGAGCTGTTTTTT. Protein sequence: CASGGASFTGELFF.

The chain joins TRBV28 to TRBJ1-5; D is unclear. CDR3 length: 15 amino acids. The V end was cut by 2 bases, the J end by 9 bases, with 17 bases between. Per germline, CDR1 MDHEN and CDR2 SYDVKM. The CDR3 region is CASSLIGPGPGPQHF. DNA for the CDR3: TGTGCCAGCAGTTTAATCGGGCCAGGCCCAGGGCCCCAGCATTTT.